This TCR beta chain was sequenced for a study of vaccination and CD4 T cells after COVID-19. The overall study: Six male and four female convalescents took part, two of them Hispanic. Each post-COVID sample was drawn after diagnosis, and the median interval was roughly 97 days (range 35 to 161).

Treatment noted: roughly 11-day PBMC culture with coronavirus spike peptide pools or control peptides (ViraFEST assay). Peptide pool stimulation in ViraFEST expanded antigen-specific T cells, whose TCRs were then sequenced. As for this clonotype: As yet, its antigen is unknown.

The Oncomine TCR Beta short-read assay sequenced DNA from cultured CD4+ T cells. CD4+ T cells were cultured, and genomic DNA was extracted from them. TCRdb reprocessed the PCR reads with MiXCR, giving one entry per CDR3 protein. Of approximately 25,000 distinct CDR3 sequences listed, approximately 56% are singletons. This CDR3 is built from 15 residues. V lost 3 bases and J lost 3; bases outside the gene matches: 7. Germline values: CDR1 SGDLS, CDR2 YYNGEE. This TCR derives from a human donor who had recovered from COVID-19. The specimen sequenced was CD4+ T cells from blood, cultured in vitro. The V and J genes are TRBV9 and TRBJ2-7, with 9 bases aligning to TRBD1. The CDR3 sequence: CASSATGGSNYEQYF. The CDR3 DNA reads as TGTGCCAGCAGCGCAACAGGGGGCAGCAACTACGAGCAGTACTTC.